The 19 T cell receptor beta chains reported below all come from one sample, sequenced in a study of Graves' ophthalmopathy and Graves' hyperthyroidism. Scientists amplified the TCR beta CDR3 regions from RNA transcripts. Amplification began with first-round RT-PCR using HTBI primers, then second-round multiplex PCR was performed. TCRdb reprocessed the multiplex PCR reads via MiXCR and lists one record per CDR3 protein. The table records 620,000 or so distinct CDR3 sequences, about 20% of them present only once. The sequenced sample was peripheral blood. These receptors were obtained from a woman between 18 and 29 years old with stable Graves' hyperthyroidism. Some clones in this sample may be carry-over from other donors' samples.

This rearrangement joins TRBV6-1 to TRBJ2-5; 8 bases match TRBD2. Trimming removed 4 bases from V and 2 bases from J; junction bases left unmatched: 3. The CDR3 length is 14 residues. CDR1 is MNHNS and CDR2 is SASEGT in the germline V gene. The CDR3 is CASSGIAGQETQYF. The DNA for the CDR3 is TGTGCCAGCAGTGGGATAGCGGGACAAGAGACCCAGTACTTC.

V is TRBV20-1 and J is TRBJ1-2; D may be TRBD1 (5 bases). The CDR3 runs to 12 residues. V shed 4 bases and J shed 4 bases, with 10 bases lying between them. Germline V gives CDR1 DFQATT, CDR2 SNEGSKA (reference sequence). The CDR3 reads CSATGYSYGYTF. CDR3 DNA: TGCAGTGCTACAGGGTATAGCTATGGCTACACCTTC.

Regarding this clonotype: Given a much more abundant clone one base away, this may be a read error. CDR3 bases: TGTGCCTGCAGATTAAGGGGGTCCGCCTATAATTCACCCCTCCACTTT. Protein: CACRLRGSAYNSPLHF. This rearrangement joins TRBV6-5 to TRBJ1-6; tentatively, D is TRBD1 (6 bases). The CDR3 is 16 amino acids. Germline-derived CDR1 and CDR2 are MNHEY and SVGAGI.

The chain is built from TRBV12-3 or TRBV12-4 and TRBJ1-5; TRBD1 matches at 8 bases. The CDR3 is made up of 13 amino acids. Trimming removed 9 bases from V and 6 bases from J; junction bases left unmatched: 7. The CDR3 sequence is CASSDREGQPQHF. CDR3 in DNA: TGTGCCAGTTCGGACAGGGAAGGTCAGCCCCAGCATTTT.

This clonotype was picked up a small number of times. This chain connects TRBV9 to TRBJ2-5; 9 bases match TRBD2. This CDR3 has 18 amino acids. In germline, CDR1 is SGDLS, CDR2 YYNGEE. V gave up 1 base and J gave up 2 bases; unmatched junction bases: 12. In nucleotides, the CDR3 is TGTGCCAGCAGCGTATCAGCGGGGGGATCCCAGACGCAAGAGACCCAGTACTTC. Protein product: CASSVSAGGSQTQETQYF.

The table lists this clonotype with many counts. The gene calls are TRBV12-3 or TRBV12-4 and TRBJ1-5, with D perhaps matching TRBD1 (5 bases). This CDR3 contains 13 residues. The V and J ends lost 5 bases and 11 bases respectively, with 16 bases between them. The chain's CDR3 is CASSGTAGGAQHF. CDR3 sequence (DNA): TGTGCCAGCAGTGGGACCGCCGGGGGGGCCCAGCATTTT.

This clonotype was seen a handful of times. The J gene is TRBJ1-6, the V gene TRBV6-1; no definite D call. CDR3 length equals 14 residues. From germline, CDR1 is MNHNS and CDR2 SASEGT. With 10 bases removed from V and 7 bases from J, the gap between germline ends came to 17 bases. CDR3 sequence (DNA): TGTGCCACCGGCTTGGCAGGAGAAAATTCACCCCTCCACTTT. Translated, it gives CATGLAGENSPLHF.

The gene calls are TRBV30 and TRBJ1-2, with D unclear. The ends were cut back, 1 base at V and 7 bases at J, with 10 bases in the middle. Germline CDR1 GTSNPN, CDR2 SVGIG (reference sequence). The CDR3 has 12 amino acids. CDR3 protein: CAWSDGPSGYTF. In nucleotides, the CDR3 is TGTGCCTGGAGTGATGGGCCCTCTGGCTACACCTTC.

This clonotype was counted many times. The chain combines TRBV12-3 or TRBV12-4 with TRBJ1-5; D perhaps matches TRBD1 (5 bases). Trimming stripped 6 bases from V and 6 bases from J, with 15 bases between. The CDR3 runs 14 residues. CDR3 residues: CASSQSRGGQPQHF. CDR3 bases: TGTGCCAGCAGCCAATCAAGGGGAGGTCAGCCCCAGCATTTT.

This clonotype occurred many times. The J gene is TRBJ2-3, the V gene TRBV6-1, with unresolved D. The CDR3 has 13 residues. From germline, CDR1 is MNHNS and CDR2 SASEGT. V lost 6 bases, J lost 1 base, and 8 bases lay in between. CDR3 coding DNA: TGTGCCAGCAGGGAGCTCGGCACAGATACGCAGTATTTT. This encodes CASRELGTDTQYF.

This clonotype was detected many times. The rearrangement uses TRBV2 and TRBJ1-6; the match to TRBD1 covers 7 bases. CDR1 and CDR2 from the germline V gene are SNHLY and FYNNEI. CDR3 length: 15 amino acids. With V trimmed by 4 bases and J by 7 bases, 7 bases remained unmatched. The CDR3, as DNA: TGTGCCAGCAGTGTTCACGCAGGGGGAAATTCACCCCTCCACTTT. It is translated as CASSVHAGGNSPLHF.

The rearrangement links TRBV27 to TRBJ1-6, with 8 bases identical to TRBD1. The CDR3 has 16 residues. In germline, CDR1 is MNHEY, CDR2 SMNVEV (reference sequence). Germline trimming cut 8 bases from V and 2 bases from J; bases unmatched to any gene: 8. CDR3 bases: TGTGCCAGCGGACGACAGGGGATCACCTATAATTCACCCCTCCACTTT. Translating it yields CASGRQGITYNSPLHF.

The sample holds a few counts of this clonotype. The V and J genes are TRBV28 and TRBJ2-2; no firm D call. The CDR3 extends over 15 amino acids. Germline loops: CDR1 MDHEN, CDR2 SYDVKM. Deletions cut 5 bases from V and 3 bases from J, with 13 bases between. CDR3 sequence: CASSASGSYTGELFF. Written as DNA, the CDR3 is TGTGCCAGCAGTGCTTCCGGGTCTTACACCGGGGAGCTGTTTTTT.

This clonotype occurred many times. For the CDR3, the DNA is TGCGCCAGCACGGAGGTGGTGGGTTCACCCCTCCACTTT. Translated: CASTEVVGSPLHF. The J gene is TRBJ1-6, the V gene TRBV5-1; unclear D gene. There are 13 residues in the CDR3. Germline V gene lookup returns CDR1 SGHRS and CDR2 YFSETQ. V was cut by 6 bases and J by 9 bases, with 13 bases left in between.

This clonotype was seen at least ten times. The rearrangement links TRBV6-2 or TRBV6-3 to TRBJ1-2; possibly TRBD1 for D (6 bases). V shed 8 bases and J shed 8 bases, with 18 bases lying between them. The CDR3 has 13 amino acids. The germline V gene encodes CDR1 MNHEY and CDR2 SVGEGT. The CDR3 DNA reads as TGTGCCAGCTCCCCATCGGGCAGGGGAGGCTACACCTTC. Residues: CASSPSGRGGYTF.

This clonotype was seen repeatedly, ten times or more. This chain links TRBV25-1 with TRBJ1-1; D gene uncertain. V gave up 11 bases and J gave up 0 bases, with 7 bases separating them. From germline, CDR1 is MGHDK and CDR2 SYGVNS. CDR3 length: 11 residues. The CDR3 DNA sequence: TGTGCCGGCCAGCTGAACACTGAAGCTTTCTTT. It encodes CAGQLNTEAFF.

The chain uses TRBV5-6 and TRBJ2-7; 8 nucleotides agree with TRBD1. V lost 4 bases to trimming and J lost 5 bases; unmatched junction nucleotides: 11. The CDR3 has 15 residues. The V gene's germline CDR1 is SGHDT and CDR2 YYEEEE. The DNA for the CDR3 is TGTGCCAGCAGCCACAAAAGGACAGGGAACCACGAGCAGTACTTC. Protein: CASSHKRTGNHEQYF.

In this sample, this clonotype turned up a few times. The V call is TRBV27, the J call TRBJ2-5; 7 bases line up with TRBD1. Germline-derived CDR1 and CDR2 are MNHEY and SMNVEV (reference sequence). Trimming removed 5 bases from V and 5 bases from J; junction bases left unmatched: 5. The CDR3 is 13 amino acids. CDR3 nucleotide sequence: TGTGCCAGCAGTAAGAGGGGGCCTGAGACCCAGTACTTC. This encodes CASSKRGPETQYF.

The chain employs TRBV29-1 and TRBJ1-1; TRBD1 matches at 9 bases. V trimming: 8 bases; J trimming: 9 bases; junction bases outside the gene matches: 4. CDR1 and CDR2 from the germline V gene are SQVTM and ANQGSEA. There are 10 residues in the CDR3. The CDR3 bases are TGCAGCCATGGACAGGGGAAAGCTTTCTTT. Protein: CSHGQGKAFF.